This is a list of T cell receptor beta chains from one sample in a study of T-cell memory formation after mild COVID-19. TCRdb fed the 5' RACE reads into MiXCR, producing one record per CDR3 protein. The sample records approximately 500,000 distinct CDR3 sequences, approximately 25% being singletons. The sequenced sample consisted of PBMCs or a T cell subset sorted from them (not recorded which). Receptors were obtained from an adult woman who had mild COVID-19 (a few samples of this study predate the infection). Cell type and time point are not known. CDR3s leave out the opening cysteine and the closing phenylalanine or tryptophan. A D gene is named only where the DNA matches it firmly. Expanded clones are given a class, and other clones once, few, many or no size at all.

-	-	TRBJ2-1	TRBV21-1	ASSTRLAKPAAAPALYNEQF
-	-	TRBJ2-7	TRBV4-2	ASSQAGRFLSYEQY
-	-	TRBJ2-3	TRBV6-5	ASSGSGTDTQY
TRBD2	few	TRBJ2-3	TRBV5-1	ASSLALGEGNTDTQY
TRBD1	-	TRBJ2-7	TRBV29-1	SVEGSDRGLYEQY
-	-	TRBJ2-7	TRBV6-5	ASSYSSGTREQY
TRBD1	-	TRBJ2-1	TRBV20-1	SARDMDRIYNEQF
-	few	TRBJ1-6	TRBV30	AWSVNAPNSPLH
TRBD1	-	TRBJ2-3	TRBV6-2/TRBV6-3	ASRPGTGRSDTQY
-	few	TRBJ2-2	TRBV29-1	SVKPGVNTGELF
TRBD2	-	TRBJ2-1	TRBV7-2	ASSSGTSASSYNEQF
TRBD1	-	TRBJ2-7	TRBV12-3/TRBV12-4	ASSARRQGTYEQY
-	many	TRBJ2-3	TRBV7-6	ASSPEAGFTDTQY
TRBD1	-	TRBJ1-2	TRBV7-9	ASSLGTGTPRVYGYT
-	few	TRBJ2-1	TRBV27	ASSGPGTQTYNEQF